Following are 22 T cell receptor beta chains from one sample sequenced in a study of tumor-infiltrating lymphocytes in primary liver carcinoma. Researchers generated TCR beta cDNA from about 530 ng of total RNA, relying on a constant-region primer. A slightly modified ARM-PCR protocol with three nested multiplex PCR rounds produced these TCR beta libraries. The two initial PCR rounds, about 9 cycles each, used TRBV1-TRBV30 forward and C-beta reverse primers. One entry per CDR3 protein, called by TCRdb with MiXCR from the multiplex PCR reads. The data contain about 200,000 distinct CDR3 sequences, about 65% of them singletons. It was unsorted whole blood that yielded blood RNA, and germline DNA was also extracted. The sample was peripheral blood. The receptors originated from a woman in her sixties or seventies with primary liver carcinoma and hepatitis B virus infection.

This clonotype came up once. At one boundary the junction diverges from the germline segment, which might be a read error. This chain connects TRBV5-1 to TRBJ2-1, with D possibly matching TRBD1 (6 bases). In germline, CDR1 is SGHRS, CDR2 YFSETQ. The CDR3 has 14 residues. The CDR3 DNA reads as TGCGCCAGCAGCTCGGACAGTTCCTACAATGAGCAGCTCTTC. Encoded protein: CASSSDSSYNEQLF.

This clonotype came up once. One junction end does not reproduce the germline sequence, and a read error may be involved. The chain is built from TRBV7-9 and TRBJ2-1, with TRBD2 as a possible D gene (5 bases). Germline values: CDR1 SEHNR, CDR2 FQNEAQ (reference sequence). This CDR3 comprises 15 residues. CDR3 sequence (DNA): TGTGCCATCAGCCCCCGAGGGCACTTCGACAATGAGCAGTTCTTC. Translated, it gives CAISPRGHFDNEQFF.

The chain links TRBV10-1 to TRBJ1-5; possibly TRBD1 for D (5 bases). The germline V gene encodes CDR1 WNHNN and CDR2 SYGVQD (reference sequence). With 3 bases removed from V and 1 base from J, the gap between germline ends came to 10 bases. There are 15 residues in the CDR3. The CDR3 bases are TGCGCCAGCAGTGAAGGAGGGGAGAGCAATCAGCCCCAGCATTTT. Translating it yields CASSEGGESNQPQHF.

CDR3 nucleotides: TGTGCCAGCAGCCTACAGTTCATGGGATACGAGCAGTACTTC. Translated, it gives CASSLQFMGYEQYF. The V call is TRBV12-3 or TRBV12-4, the J call TRBJ2-7; D gene uncertain. This CDR3 is built from 14 residues. V lost 6 bases, J lost 4 bases, and 16 bases lay in between.

This chain connects TRBV10-1 to TRBJ2-1; D is possibly TRBD1 or TRBD2 (5 bases each). The CDR3 extends over 14 amino acids. V was cut by 4 bases and J by 9 bases, with 16 bases left in between. Germline CDR1 and CDR2: WNHNN and SYGVQD (reference sequence). CDR3 protein: CASSGSRGPGEQFF. CDR3 DNA sequence: TGCGCCAGCAGTGGGTCGAGGGGACCCGGTGAGCAGTTCTTC.

Comments on this clonotype: The CDR3 end shows no conserved phenylalanine or tryptophan, and so a read error is likely. The chain combines TRBV29-1 with TRBJ2-3; perhaps TRBD1 as D (6 bases). Germline loops: CDR1 SQVTM, CDR2 ANQGSEA. V was pared by 4 bases and J by 2 bases, with 10 bases between. The CDR3 consists of 13 residues. The CDR3: CSVVGASTDTQYS. The CDR3, as DNA: TGCAGCGTTGTGGGGGCCTCCACAGATACGCAGTATTCT.

The rearrangement uses TRBV18 and TRBJ2-1; D possibly corresponds to TRBD2 (5 bases). The CDR3 consists of 13 residues. V lost 5 bases and J lost 6, with 11 bases in between. CDR1 and CDR2 from the germline V gene are KGHSH and LQKENI. In DNA form, the CDR3 reads TGTGCCAGCTCAGACGGGATGGGCAATGAGCAGTTCTTC. This gives the protein CASSDGMGNEQFF.

The V gene is TRBV28, the J gene TRBJ1-2; TRBD1 matches at 8 bases. The CDR3 consists of 14 residues. In germline, CDR1 is MDHEN, CDR2 SYDVKM. V gave up 6 bases and J gave up 2 bases; unmatched junction bases: 5. The CDR3 here is CASSQGAGNYGYTF. The CDR3, as DNA: TGTGCCAGCAGCCAGGGGGCAGGGAACTATGGCTACACCTTC.

Only one count was recorded for this clonotype. One end of the junction varies from germline; a read error may be responsible. The CDR3 reads CASSLGGPPQTRYF. CDR3 in DNA: TGTGCCAGTAGTTTAGGGGGACCCCCCCAGACCCGGTACTTC. This chain joins TRBV12-3 or TRBV12-4 and TRBJ2-5, with a tentative D call TRBD1 (6 bases). The CDR3 has 14 residues.

In regard to this clonotype: Given the absence of the conserved phenylalanine or tryptophan at the CDR3 end, a read error is likely. CDR3 nucleotides: TGCAGCGTTGGGACTAGCGGACCGCACGTGCAGTACTCC. Translating it yields CSVGTSGPHVQYS. The chain links TRBV29-1 to TRBJ2-7, with 10 bases aligning to TRBD2. The CDR3 has 13 residues. Trimming at V came to 4 bases and at J to 9 bases, leaving 9 bases not matched to a gene. Germline values: CDR1 SQVTM, CDR2 ANQGSEA.

With respect to this clonotype: This may arise from a read error, as a much more abundant clone is one base away. This chain connects TRBV12-3 or TRBV12-4 to TRBJ1-1; the D gene is possibly TRBD1 (5 bases). This CDR3 spans 14 amino acids. CDR3 loop: CDSSPTGQNTEAFF. The CDR3, as DNA: TGTGACAGCAGCCCTACTGGACAGAACACTGAAGCTTTCTTT.

The chain couples TRBV11-1 to TRBJ2-1; D is unresolved. From germline, CDR1 is SGHAT and CDR2 FQDESV (reference sequence). The CDR3 runs to 12 residues. CDR3 DNA: TGTATCAGCAGCCGACTCCCGTCGGAGCAGTTCTTC. It translates to CISSRLPSEQFF. The whole variable domain, filled in from reference TRBV11-1 and TRBJ2-1, reads EAEVAQSPRYKITEKSQAVAFWCDPISGHATLYWYRQILGQGPELLVQFQDESVVDDSQLPKDRFSAERLKGVDSTLKIQPAELGDSAMYLCISSRLPSEQFFGPGTRLTVL.

Turning to this clonotype: An end of the junction differs from the germline gene, which may be a read error. This chain joins TRBV6-6 and TRBJ1-5, with D possibly being TRBD1 (5 bases). The CDR3 is 14 residues long. Germline CDR1 is MNHNY and CDR2 is SVGAGI (reference sequence). The CDR3, as DNA: TGTGCCAGCAGTAACTCCTTTGGGGGAGAGCACCAGCATTTT. Translated, it gives CASSNSFGGEHQHF.

The chain carries TRBV21-1 and TRBJ2-4. TRBV21-1 is given as a pseudogene. The length of the CDR3 is 13 residues. The CDR3 here is CASSKGAKNIQCF. CDR3 DNA: TGTGCCAGCAGCAAAGGAGCCAAAAACATTCAGTGCTTC.

A word on this clonotype: The germline gene is not matched at one end of the junction; a read error may be the cause. The chain combines TRBV11-2 with TRBJ2-1; D unclear. Per germline, CDR1 SGHAT and CDR2 FQNNGV. This CDR3 has 16 amino acids. This CDR3 reads CACSLVMADLCNEQFF. As DNA, the CDR3 is TGTGCCTGCAGCTTAGTTATGGCAGACCTCTGCAATGAGCAGTTCTTC.

This clonotype was counted once. The chain joins TRBV15 to TRBJ2-5; D may be TRBD1 (6 bases). The germline gives CDR1 LNHNV, CDR2 YYDKDF (reference sequence). The CDR3 loop spans 14 amino acids. V gave up 4 bases and J gave up 6 bases, with 15 bases separating them. This chain's CDR3 is CATSKDRSQQTQYF. CDR3 coding DNA: TGTGCCACCAGCAAAGACAGGAGTCAGCAGACCCAGTACTTC.

This chain links TRBV4-1 with TRBJ2-4; 9 bases align to TRBD2. This CDR3 has 14 amino acids. CDR1 and CDR2 (germline): MGHRA, YSYEKL. CDR3 amino acids: CANSQVAGANIQYF. The CDR3 nucleotides read TGCGCTAACAGCCAGGTAGCGGGGGCGAACATTCAGTACTTC.

Remarks on this clonotype: At one boundary the junction diverges from the germline segment, which might be a read error. This rearrangement joins TRBV5-6 to TRBJ2-2; perhaps TRBD2 as D (6 bases). The CDR3 spans 15 residues. The germline gives CDR1 SGHDT, CDR2 YYEEEE. Written as DNA, the CDR3 is TGTGCCAGCAGCTTTGGACAAAGGAGCACCGGGGGGCTGTTTTTT. This translates into CASSFGQRSTGGLFF.

This clonotype was recorded a few times. This may come from a read error, since a much larger clone is one base off. The chain has TRBV12-3 or TRBV12-4 and TRBJ2-7; D perhaps matches TRBD1 (5 bases). CDR3 length: 14 residues. The CDR3 sequence: CVSSLGQGPNEQYF. The CDR3 DNA reads TGTGTCAGCAGTTTGGGCCAGGGCCCTAACGAGCAGTACTTC.

The chain has TRBV21-1 and TRBJ1-5. TRBV21-1 is deemed a pseudogene. There are 16 residues in the CDR3. CDR3 coding DNA: TGTGCCAGCAGCAAAGTAGAAGAGGATAGCAATCAGCCCCAGCATTTT. As protein: CASSKVEEDSNQPQHF.

About this clonotype itself: Given a much more abundant clone one base away, this may be a read error. The V call is TRBV30, the J call TRBJ1-5; 9 bases are shared with TRBD1. The assigned J gene may be wrong: the sequence end matches TRBJ2-3 better. CDR3 size: 14 residues. Germline V gene data show CDR1 as GTSNPN and CDR2 as SVGIG (reference sequence). The CDR3 reads CAWSGQGLRQPQYF. CDR3 sequence (DNA): TGTGCCTGGAGCGGACAGGGGCTAAGGCAGCCCCAGTATTTT.

This clonotype was observed a few times. A single base separates this from a much larger clone, so it may be a read error. This chain connects TRBV6-1 to TRBJ1-5; tentative D call: TRBD1 (5 bases). This CDR3 has 14 residues. CDR1 and CDR2 from the germline V gene are MNHNS and SASEGT. The CDR3 protein is CASSVVTDNHPQHF. The CDR3 DNA sequence: TGTGCCAGCAGTGTTGTGACAGATAATCATCCCCAGCATTTT.